This TCR beta chain is from a study of cytomegalovirus exposure and HLA in healthy donors. This clone has only a few counts. Germline V lookup: CDR1 SGHNT, CDR2 YYREEE (reference sequence). The J segment lost 0 bases and the V segment lost 4 bases, leaving 5 bases of the junction unmatched. This CDR3 comprises 16 residues. Primers for the PCR totalled 60 Vbeta and 13 Jbeta. The data were produced by immunoSEQ multiplex PCR, yet TCRdb's version contains in-frame clones alone and is incomplete. Altogether 150,000 to 200,000 clones are present, roughly 9.4% being singletons, with the ten largest covering over 1%.

The V and J genes are TRBV5-4 and TRBJ1-3; 9 nucleotides agree with TRBD1. The TCR was taken from a woman in her 30s in good health and CMV-seropositive. The specimen was PBMCs. The CDR3 here is CASSRDRGISGNTIYF. In DNA form, the CDR3 reads TGTGCCAGCAGCCGCGACAGGGGGATCTCTGGAAACACCATATATTTT.